This T cell receptor (beta chain) was sequenced for a study of control samples from healthy donors and cancer patients. CDR3 size: 16 residues. V gave up 3 bases and J gave up 7 bases, with 19 bases separating them. Germline V lookup: CDR1 LNHNV, CDR2 YYDKDF (reference sequence). Measured with immunoSEQ multiplex PCR; TCRdb has only the in-frame clones, and not every one. Here the sample spans around 100,000 clones, about 87% being singletons. The clonotype comes from a woman between 70 and 85 years old in good health. The chain uses TRBV15 and TRBJ2-1; tentative D call: TRBD2 (5 bases). The sample taken for sequencing was blood. CDR3: CATSRSTGNLGNEQFF. CDR3 DNA: TGTGCCACCAGCAGGTCGACGGGGAATTTGGGAAATGAGCAGTTCTTC.